The 31 T cell receptor beta chains given below trace back to one sample, sequenced in a study of shared clonotypes between healthy human individuals. Measured with immunoSEQ multiplex PCR; TCRdb has only the in-frame clones, and not every one. The repertoire holds about 1 million clones, with approximately 72% as singletons. The sequencing sample was made of memory CD4+ T cells sorted from blood. Subset meaning: CD45RA-negative fraction. The receptors shown here come from a man between 18 and 35 years old in good health.

The count of this clone is one. The rearrangement joins TRBV30 to TRBJ1-6, with D perhaps matching TRBD1 (6 bases). This CDR3 spans 15 amino acids. Germline CDR1 is GTSNPN and CDR2 is SVGIG (reference sequence). The V end lost 1 base, the J end lost 7 bases, and 14 bases lay between the germline ends. In nucleotides, the CDR3 is TGTGCCTGGAGTGGGGGGGCACCTGGGAATTCACCCCTCCACTTT. Translation gives CAWSGGAPGNSPLHF.

This clone was detected only once. The genes are TRBV4-3 and TRBJ2-3, with TRBD2 identical over 10 bases. The CDR3 has 16 residues. Germline CDR1 reads LGHNA; CDR2 reads YSLEER. V dropped 3 bases and J dropped 3; count of bases not matched to a gene: 6. The CDR3 coding sequence is TGCGCCAGCAGCCAGGTCCTAGCGGGAGTAACAGATACGCAGTATTTT. Amino acid sequence: CASSQVLAGVTDTQYF.

V and J are TRBV2 and TRBJ2-2; possible D gene TRBD2, 5 bases. V dropped 8 bases and J dropped 1 base, with 8 bases sitting between them. Germline values: CDR1 SNHLY, CDR2 FYNNEI. The CDR3 spans 13 residues. The CDR3 sequence: CASGAENTGELFF. In nucleotides, the CDR3 is TGTGCCAGCGGAGCGGAGAACACCGGGGAGCTGTTTTTT.

V is TRBV5-4 and J is TRBJ2-7, with 8 nucleotides matching TRBD2. The CDR3 spans 14 residues. With V trimmed by 4 bases and J by 2 bases, 5 bases remained unmatched. Germline loops: CDR1 SGHNT, CDR2 YYREEE (reference sequence). DNA for the CDR3: TGTGCCAGCAGCCTGACTAGCGACACCTACGAGCAGTACTTC. Translated, it gives CASSLTSDTYEQYF.

The J gene is TRBJ2-3, the V gene TRBV9, with TRBD1 identical over 7 bases. The CDR3 sequence is 17 residues long. Germline loops: CDR1 SGDLS, CDR2 YYNGEE. After removal of 0 bases from V and 2 bases from J, the junction contained 9 bases not matched to a gene. In DNA form, the CDR3 reads TGTGCCAGCAGCGTAGACCTGGGGGACAGCCCCACAGATACGCAGTATTTT. This sequence encodes CASSVDLGDSPTDTQYF. Full variable domain (outside the CDR3, taken from reference TRBV9 and TRBJ2-3): DSGVTQTPKHLITATGQRVTLRCSPRSGDLSVYWYQQSLDQGLQFLIQYYNGEERAKGNILERFSAQQFPDLHSELNLSSLELGDSALYFCASSVDLGDSPTDTQYFGPGTRLTVL.

This chain links TRBV7-3 with TRBJ2-1, with 9 bases lining up with TRBD2. Germline loops: CDR1 SGHTA, CDR2 FQGTGA. This CDR3 is 11 amino acids long. V gave up 8 bases and J gave up 12 bases; unmatched junction bases: 5. CDR3 residues: CASAGGPVQFF. In DNA form, the CDR3 reads TGTGCCAGCGCGGGGGGGCCTGTGCAGTTCTTC.

This clone has only a few counts. The junction departs from germline at one end; a sequencing error may be responsible. The J gene is TRBJ1-5, the V gene TRBV2; weak D call: TRBD1 (6 bases). Germline CDR1 SNHLY, CDR2 FYNNEI. The length of the CDR3 is 12 residues. The CDR3 here is CASSETRDIFRF. The DNA of the CDR3 is TGTGCCAGCAGTGAAACCCGGGACATTTTTCGGTTT.

This clone was counted at least ten times. The J gene is TRBJ2-1, the V gene TRBV6-5; no firm D call. The V and J ends lost 2 bases and 15 bases respectively, with 26 bases between them. The CDR3 covers 16 residues. The germline V gene has CDR1 MNHEY and CDR2 SVGAGI. CDR3 DNA sequence: TGTGCCAGCAGTTACGGACCCCTAAATGGTCCTAAAGCATGGTTCTTC. This gives the protein CASSYGPLNGPKAWFF.

V and J are TRBV6-5 and TRBJ1-2; D remains ambiguous. Germline CDR1 is MNHEY and CDR2 is SVGAGI. This CDR3 contains 14 residues. V lost 5 bases and J 8 bases, leaving 18 bases between the germline ends. This chain's CDR3 is CASSLSDSRSGYTF. The CDR3 nucleotides are TGTGCCAGCAGTCTATCCGACTCTAGGTCCGGCTACACCTTC.

The rearrangement links TRBV5-1 to TRBJ2-3; D call uncertain. The germline CDR1 and CDR2 sequences are SGHRS and YFSETQ. The length of the CDR3 is 15 residues. Between the trimmed V and J ends, which lost 5 bases and 0 bases, there was a span of 13 bases. The CDR3 reads CASRVAGFSTDTQYF. DNA for the CDR3: TGCGCCAGCAGGGTGGCAGGTTTCAGCACAGATACGCAGTATTTT.

The V and J genes are TRBV25-1 and TRBJ2-2; 9 bases are shared with TRBD2. Germline assignment: CDR1 MGHDK and CDR2 SYGVNS. This CDR3 region has 15 residues. Germline trimming cut 4 bases from V and 4 bases from J; bases unmatched to any gene: 4. CDR3 loop: CASSAPSGITGELFF. In DNA, the CDR3 is TGTGCCAGCAGTGCGCCTAGCGGGATCACCGGGGAGCTGTTTTTT.

The CDR3 spells CASSFSVGQPQHF. DNA of the CDR3: TGTGCCAGCAGCTTTAGTGTTGGTCAGCCCCAGCATTTT. The rearrangement joins TRBV7-9 to TRBJ1-5; D call uncertain. In germline, CDR1 is SEHNR, CDR2 FQNEAQ (reference sequence). V dropped 3 bases and J dropped 6 bases, with 9 bases sitting between them. The CDR3 is 13 amino acids.

The CDR3 bases are TGTGCCAGCAGCGTAGATTGGGGACAGGGTCCCAAAAACATTCAGTACTTC. Its translation: CASSVDWGQGPKNIQYF. The V call is TRBV9, the J call TRBJ2-4; 9 bases map to TRBD1. V shed 0 bases and J 2 bases; nucleotides not matched to a gene: 6. Germline CDR1 reads SGDLS; CDR2 reads YYNGEE. The CDR3 extends over 17 amino acids.

The rearrangement uses TRBV6-6 and TRBJ2-3, with TRBD2 as a possible D gene (6 bases). The CDR3 sequence is 15 residues long. The germline V and J ends were trimmed by 6 bases and 0 bases, with 13 bases remaining between them. From germline, CDR1 is MNHNY and CDR2 SVGAGI (reference sequence). The CDR3 region has the DNA TGTGCCAGCAGCCGTACCGGGAGTAGCACAGATACGCAGTATTTT. Its protein product is CASSRTGSSTDTQYF.

V usage is TRBV5-1 and J usage is TRBJ2-1; no firm D call. Trimming cost V 0 bases and J 4 bases, with 11 bases left between them. The germline CDR1 and CDR2 sequences are SGHRS and YFSETQ. This CDR3 spans 15 amino acids. Written as DNA, the CDR3 is TGCGCCAGCAGCTTGGCGGTCGGTTTGTACAATGAGCAGTTCTTC. Amino acids: CASSLAVGLYNEQFF.

The rearrangement uses TRBV5-1 and TRBJ1-2, with 7 bases that match TRBD1. Germline V gene sequence: CDR1 SGHRS, CDR2 YFSETQ. The V gene end was trimmed by 4 bases and the J gene end by 4 bases; junction bases not matched to a gene: 7. This CDR3 region has 14 residues. This CDR3 reads CASSLDRAAYGYTF. The CDR3 region has the DNA TGCGCCAGCAGCCTCGACAGGGCAGCCTATGGCTACACCTTC.

The chain links TRBV7-2 to TRBJ1-1; TRBD1 matches at 8 bases. CDR1 and CDR2 (germline): SGHTA, FQGNSA. This CDR3 contains 16 residues. V was pared by 5 bases and J by 3 bases, with 11 bases of the junction left unmatched. DNA of the CDR3: TGTGCCAGCAGCATAACAGGGGGGTGGTTGGACACTGAAGCTTTCTTT. It codes for CASSITGGWLDTEAFF.

The rearrangement joins TRBV30 to TRBJ1-6, with TRBD1 identical over 9 bases. The length of the CDR3 is 13 residues. CDR1 is GTSNPN, CDR2 SVGIG, per germline (reference sequence). V lost 7 bases to trimming and J lost 7 bases; unmatched junction nucleotides: 5. CDR3 sequence reads: CASAGQGNSPLHF. As DNA, the CDR3 is TGTGCCTCAGCAGGACAGGGGAATTCACCCCTCCACTTT.

This clone turned up a few times. This chain uses TRBV5-6 with TRBJ2-2; 8 nucleotides match TRBD1. CDR1 is SGHDT, CDR2 YYEEEE, per germline. V lost 4 bases to trimming and J lost 1 base; unmatched junction nucleotides: 6. The CDR3 runs 16 residues. This CDR3 is CASSQLGTGNTGELFF. CDR3 sequence (DNA): TGTGCCAGCAGCCAACTCGGGACAGGGAACACCGGGGAGCTGTTTTTT.

The V and J genes are TRBV2 and TRBJ1-3; D may be TRBD1 (6 bases). Germline assignment: CDR1 SNHLY and CDR2 FYNNEI. Trimming pared 5 bases from V and 0 bases from J, leaving 20 bases between. The CDR3 is 18 residues long. CDR3 sequence reads: CASSFDTIRDTSGNTIYF. CDR3 coding DNA: TGTGCCAGCAGTTTTGATACTATCCGGGACACCTCTGGAAACACCATATATTTT.

The chain carries TRBV5-1 and TRBJ2-7; 10 nucleotides match TRBD1. CDR3 length: 14 residues. Germline CDR1 reads SGHRS; CDR2 reads YFSETQ. The J segment lost 3 bases and the V segment lost 5 bases, leaving 5 bases of the junction unmatched. CDR3 loop: CASRAGQGNYEQYF. In DNA, the CDR3 is TGCGCCAGCAGGGCGGGACAGGGGAACTACGAGCAGTACTTC.

This clone was detected a few times. This chain uses TRBV29-1 with TRBJ2-1; perhaps D is TRBD1 or TRBD2 (6 bases each). Per the germline V gene, CDR1 is SQVTM and CDR2 is ANQGSEA. Trimming shortened V by 5 bases and J by 9 bases, and 17 bases separated the two germline ends. CDR3 length: 13 residues. The CDR3 sequence is CSVRMGGLSEQFF. The CDR3, as DNA: TGCAGCGTTAGGATGGGGGGCCTGAGTGAGCAGTTCTTC.

The chain recombines TRBV28 with TRBJ1-4; 7 bases align to TRBD1. Germline V CDR1 and CDR2: MDHEN, SYDVKM. The CDR3 is made up of 15 amino acids. Trimming took 5 bases from V and 5 from J; bases not matched to a gene: 8. The CDR3 coding sequence is TGTGCCAGCAGTCCGTCAGGGGGAACAAATGAAAAACTGTTTTTT. This gives the protein CASSPSGGTNEKLFF. The whole variable domain, remainder taken from reference TRBV28 and TRBJ1-4, is DVKVTQSSRYLVKRTGEKVFLECVQDMDHENMFWYRQDPGLGLRLIYFSYDVKMKEKGDIPEGYSVSREKKERFSLILESASTNQTSMYLCASSPSGGTNEKLFFGSGTQLSVL.

The rearrangement joins TRBV19 to TRBJ1-4; TRBD1 matches at 7 bases. CDR1 is LNHDA, CDR2 SQIVND, per germline (reference sequence). The CDR3 spans 15 residues. The ends lost 5 bases at V and 2 bases at J; junction bases unmatched: 5. The CDR3 sequence: CASSVQGSTNEKLFF. CDR3 DNA sequence: TGTGCCAGTAGTGTACAGGGGAGTACTAATGAAAAACTGTTTTTT.

The V gene is TRBV7-3, the J gene TRBJ2-3, with D unclear. This CDR3 is 15 amino acids long. From germline, CDR1 is SGHTA and CDR2 FQGTGA. V was clipped by 5 bases and J by 0 bases, with 12 bases between them. CDR3 residues: CASSLPTASTDTQYF. Here the CDR3 DNA reads TGTGCCAGCAGCCTCCCTACCGCTAGCACAGATACGCAGTATTTT.

The V gene is TRBV5-6, the J gene TRBJ2-7, with D possibly matching TRBD2 (5 bases). Germline V lookup: CDR1 SGHDT, CDR2 YYEEEE. The CDR3 extends over 13 amino acids. The germline V and J ends were trimmed by 2 bases and 5 bases, with 11 bases remaining between them. CDR3 bases: TGTGCCAGCAGCTTAAATCGGGGTAACGAGCAGTACTTC. It specifies CASSLNRGNEQYF.

This clone appeared once. V usage is TRBV6-6 and J usage is TRBJ2-7; D possibly corresponds to TRBD2 (5 bases). Trimming pared 8 bases from V and 4 bases from J, leaving 15 bases between. CDR3 size: 13 residues. Looked up from germline, CDR1 is MNHNY and CDR2 is SVGAGI (reference sequence). The CDR3 DNA reads as TGTGCCAGCCGGGGTCTACCCGATTACGAGCAGTACTTC. This translates into CASRGLPDYEQYF.

This clone was detected many times. This CDR3 is also generated by other DNA sequences in the sample. The chain is built from TRBV7-6 and TRBJ2-3, with D perhaps assigned TRBD1 or TRBD2 (5 bases each). Germline V CDR1 and CDR2: SGHVS, FNYEAQ. The V end lost 5 bases, the J end lost 5 bases, and 11 bases lay between the germline ends. The CDR3 contains 13 residues. CDR3 sequence reads: CASSLGRLDTQYF. DNA for the CDR3: TGTGCCAGCAGCCTGGGACGCTTAGATACGCAGTATTTT.

CDR3 amino acids: CAGSDRGENQPQHF. The DNA of the CDR3 is TGTGCCGGATCGGACAGGGGGGAAAATCAGCCCCAGCATTTT. The genes are TRBV28 and TRBJ1-5; 10 bases agree with TRBD1. Looked up from germline, CDR1 is MDHEN and CDR2 is SYDVKM. The CDR3 extends over 14 amino acids. V was pared by 11 bases and J by 4 bases, with 8 bases of the junction left unmatched.

The chain carries TRBV18 and TRBJ2-5; 15 nucleotides match TRBD2. Germline V lookup: CDR1 KGHSH, CDR2 LQKENI. Trimming at V came to 1 base and at J to 5 bases, leaving 5 bases not matched to a gene. The CDR3 has 17 residues. Here the CDR3 DNA reads TGTGCCAGCTCACCACGGACTAGCGGGAGGGCCATGGAGACCCAGTACTTC. This encodes CASSPRTSGRAMETQYF.

This chain joins TRBV2 and TRBJ2-7; the match to TRBD1 covers 7 bases. The germline CDR1 and CDR2 sequences are SNHLY and FYNNEI. This CDR3 contains 14 residues. After removal of 4 bases from V and 5 bases from J, the junction contained 8 bases not matched to a gene. In DNA, the CDR3 is TGTGCCAGCAGTGGACAGGGTGTTTTCCACGAGCAGTACTTC. It translates to CASSGQGVFHEQYF. Full variable domain (rest looked up from reference TRBV2 and TRBJ2-7): EPEVTQTPSHQVTQMGQEVILRCVPISNHLYFYWYRQILGQKVEFLVSFYNNEISEKSEIFDDQFSVERPDGSNFTLKIRSTKLEDSAMYFCASSGQGVFHEQYFGPGTRLTVT.